Presented here are 20 T cell receptor beta chains from one specimen sequenced in a study. One entry per CDR3 protein results from TCRdb running MiXCR on the 5' RACE reads. The sample contains approximately 7,000 distinct CDR3 sequences, about 73% of which appear only once. The sorted Tregs were CD4+CD25+CD127-/low cells. The sequencing sample was made of tumor-infiltrating Tregs sorted from the breast tumor. These receptors were obtained from a female donor with breast cancer.

This clonotype was seen only once. The chain joins TRBV29-1 to TRBJ2-2, with D possibly being TRBD1 (7 bases). V lost 5 bases and J 4 bases, leaving 14 bases between the germline ends. The germline V gene has CDR1 SQVTM and CDR2 ANQGSEA. The CDR3 sequence is 14 residues long. CDR3 residues: CSVKGQGGTGELFF. The CDR3 region has the DNA TGCAGCGTTAAGGGGCAGGGGGGCACCGGGGAGCTGTTTTTT.

Remarks on this clonotype: Mismatch with germline at one junction end may stem from a read error. The CDR3: CASSLADEQSF. In DNA form, the CDR3 reads TGCGCCAGCAGCTTGGCTGATGAGCAGTCCTTC. The V gene is TRBV5-1, the J gene TRBJ2-1; D call uncertain. This CDR3 has 11 residues. The germline gives CDR1 SGHRS, CDR2 YFSETQ.

The chain links TRBV15 to TRBJ1-1; a weak D match, TRBD1 (6 bases). This CDR3 has 17 residues. Germline lookup yields CDR1 LNHNV and CDR2 YYDKDF (reference sequence). V lost 0 bases, J lost 6 bases, and 20 bases lay in between. The CDR3 sequence is CATSRDYAGGSKAEAFF. The CDR3 DNA sequence: TGTGCCACCAGCAGAGATTACGCGGGGGGCAGTAAGGCTGAAGCTTTCTTT.

As to this clonotype: A much larger clonotype is one base distant, so this may be a read error. The chain couples TRBV12-3 or TRBV12-4 to TRBJ2-5; no definite D call. This CDR3 is 13 amino acids long. DNA of the CDR3: TGTGCCGGCAGTTTAGCAGCCCAAGAGACCCAGTACTTC. This encodes CAGSLAAQETQYF.

In DNA form, the CDR3 reads TGTGCCAGCAGCCAAGAGACAGCAGGGAGTCAGCCCCAGCATTTT. Translation: CASSQETAGSQPQHF. The gene calls are TRBV4-2 and TRBJ1-5; maybe TRBD1 (5 bases). This CDR3 has 15 residues. CDR1 is LGHNA and CDR2 is YNFKEQ in the germline V gene. V gave up 0 bases and J gave up 6 bases, with 12 bases separating them.

V is TRBV5-1 and J is TRBJ2-3; D may be TRBD2 (5 bases). Trimming took off 1 base at V and 2 bases at J, with 11 bases between the two ends. This CDR3 is 15 amino acids long. Per germline, CDR1 SGHRS and CDR2 YFSETQ. The CDR3: CASSLPGVSTDTQYF. For the CDR3, the DNA is TGCGCCAGCAGCTTGCCCGGGGTTTCCACAGATACGCAGTATTTT.

A word on this clonotype: One end of the junction does not line up with germline, which may come from a read error. The genes are TRBV29-1 and TRBJ2-7; the D gene is possibly TRBD1 (5 bases). The CDR3 contains 13 residues. CDR1 and CDR2 (germline): SQVTM, ANQGSEA. CDR3 coding DNA: TGCGGCGTTGGCGAGCTTACAGGCTACGAGCAGTACTTC. Protein: CGVGELTGYEQYF.

Comments on this clonotype: The junction differs from germline at one of its ends, possibly a read error. CDR3 sequence: CANSLRRGASEAFF. CDR3 in DNA: TGCGCCAACAGCCTCCGCAGGGGCGCATCTGAAGCTTTCTTT. This chain uses TRBV5-1 with TRBJ1-1; D is perhaps TRBD1 (6 bases). The CDR3 spans 14 residues. Germline loops: CDR1 SGHRS, CDR2 YFSETQ.

CDR3 nucleotide sequence: TGCAGTGCTAGACCGGGAGCAGATACGCAGTATTTT. Its protein is CSARPGADTQYF. The rearrangement joins TRBV20-1 to TRBJ2-3; the D gene is possibly TRBD2 (6 bases). This CDR3 contains 12 residues. Trimming shortened V by 2 bases and J by 4 bases, and 7 bases separated the two germline ends. Germline V gives CDR1 DFQATT, CDR2 SNEGSKA (reference sequence).

This clonotype was seen only a few times. The conserved closing phenylalanine or tryptophan is absent in this CDR3, likely reflecting a read error. It is unclear where the CDR3 begins or ends on the DNA, so no DNA is shown, and the CDR3 is as TCRdb lists it. The chain has TRBV5-1 and TRBJ2-5; the table's D call, TRBD2, has no DNA check behind it. The germline CDR1 and CDR2 sequences are SGHRS and YFSETQ. Both ends counted, the CDR3 spans 9 residues. The chain's CDR3 is CASSVQKVH.

The chain couples TRBV7-9 to TRBJ2-2; TRBD2 agrees at 8 bases. V lost 5 bases to trimming and J lost 4 bases; unmatched junction nucleotides: 9. The length of the CDR3 is 16 residues. Germline assignment: CDR1 SEHNR and CDR2 FQNEAQ (reference sequence). The CDR3 nucleotides are TGTGCCAGCAGCCTGTCAGGGACTAGATTCACCGGGGAGCTGTTTTTT. Its protein is CASSLSGTRFTGELFF.

A few counts support this clonotype. The chain has TRBV12-3 or TRBV12-4 and TRBJ2-7; TRBD2 matches at 14 bases. V trimming: 4 bases; J trimming: 7 bases; junction bases outside the gene matches: 9. This CDR3 is 16 amino acids long. CDR3 bases: TGTGCCAGCAGTTCCCGGGGACTAGCGGGAGTGTGGGAGCAGTACTTC. Translation gives CASSSRGLAGVWEQYF.

This chain connects TRBV7-2 to TRBJ2-5, with no clear D. Deletions cut 3 bases from V and 5 bases from J, with 10 bases between. The CDR3 loop spans 13 amino acids. Germline assignment: CDR1 SGHTA and CDR2 FQGNSA. This chain's CDR3 is CASSFGKRETQYF. CDR3 nucleotides: TGTGCCAGCAGCTTTGGGAAAAGGGAGACCCAGTACTTC.

This chain joins TRBV5-5 and TRBJ2-7; TRBD1 matches 8 bases. The CDR3 loop spans 15 amino acids. The V segment lost 4 bases and the J segment 4 bases; nucleotides outside the gene matches: 10. Per germline, CDR1 SGHKS and CDR2 YYEKEE (reference sequence). The CDR3 is CASSLPGQDIYEQYF. CDR3 in DNA: TGTGCCAGCAGCCTTCCGGGACAGGATATTTACGAGCAGTACTTC.

V usage is TRBV28 and J usage is TRBJ1-5; maybe TRBD1 (5 bases). Germline V lookup: CDR1 MDHEN, CDR2 SYDVKM. Trimming shortened V by 5 bases and J by 6 bases, and 17 bases separated the two germline ends. CDR3 length: 15 amino acids. CDR3 sequence reads: CASSKQRGASQPQHF. The CDR3, as DNA: TGTGCCAGCAGTAAACAAAGAGGGGCAAGTCAGCCCCAGCATTTT.

V usage is TRBV7-9 and J usage is TRBJ2-3, with D perhaps assigned TRBD1 or TRBD2 (6 bases each). This CDR3 spans 16 amino acids. The V end lost 1 base, the J end lost 6 bases, and 17 bases lay between the germline ends. From germline, CDR1 is SEHNR and CDR2 FQNEAQ (reference sequence). The CDR3 region has the DNA TGTGCCAGCAGCTTAGTACTAAGGAGGGGGGCGGATACGCAGTATTTT. It encodes CASSLVLRRGADTQYF.

There are a few counts of this clonotype. The chain recombines TRBV5-1 with TRBJ2-4; D is possibly TRBD2 (6 bases). With 4 bases removed from V and 0 bases from J, the gap between germline ends came to 26 bases. The CDR3 covers 20 residues. CDR1 is SGHRS, CDR2 YFSETQ, per germline. CDR3 protein: CASSPLPGEHVTLAKNIQYF. The DNA for the CDR3 is TGCGCCAGCAGCCCCCTCCCGGGGGAGCACGTAACCTTAGCCAAAAACATTCAGTACTTC.

The rearrangement uses TRBV5-1 and TRBJ2-1; D unclear. In germline, CDR1 is SGHRS, CDR2 YFSETQ. Trimming pared 0 bases from V and 4 bases from J, leaving 11 bases between. The length of the CDR3 is 15 residues. The CDR3 DNA reads as TGCGCCAGCAGCTTGGAGGCTCAACGGTACAATGAGCAGTTCTTC. As protein: CASSLEAQRYNEQFF.

V is TRBV12-3 or TRBV12-4 and J is TRBJ2-1; D is perhaps TRBD2 (6 bases). Trimming stripped 3 bases from V and 9 bases from J, with 15 bases between. This CDR3 region has 14 residues. The CDR3 loop reads CASSLEGLRSEQFF. CDR3 bases: TGTGCCAGCAGTTTGGAGGGCCTCAGGTCTGAGCAGTTCTTC.

This clonotype was recorded a few times. The gene calls are TRBV6-5 and TRBJ1-2; a possible D gene is TRBD1 (6 bases). The CDR3 loop spans 15 amino acids. V dropped 5 bases and J dropped 2 bases, with 15 bases sitting between them. Germline assignment: CDR1 MNHEY and CDR2 SVGAGI. CDR3: CASSPMDSLNYGYTF. The CDR3 nucleotides are TGTGCCAGCAGTCCGATGGACAGCCTAAACTATGGCTACACCTTC.